One sample yielded the 5 T cell receptor beta chains listed below, sequenced in a study of CD8 T cells in ankylosing spondylitis. Each CDR3 protein is one row after TCRdb ran MiXCR on the 5' RACE reads. The sample comprises roughly 60,000 distinct CDR3 sequences, around 6.5% of which are singletons, and approximately 5% rests with the top ten. Sequencing was carried out using synovial fluid, either unsorted or a sorted T cell fraction (not recorded which). The origin of the receptors is a male donor with ankylosing spondylitis.

This clonotype was counted at least ten times. DNA for the CDR3: TGTGCCAGCAGCTTACGGGCACGGCAGAGCAATCAGCCCCAGCATTTT. It codes for CASSLRARQSNQPQHF. The chain joins TRBV5-5 to TRBJ1-5, with D unresolved. CDR1 and CDR2 from the germline V gene are SGHKS and YYEKEE (reference sequence). The CDR3 extends over 16 amino acids. Trimming shortened V by 2 bases and J by 1 base, and 13 bases separated the two germline ends. The full variable domain, completed using reference TRBV5-5 and TRBJ1-5, is DAGVTQSPTHLIKTRGQQVTLRCSPISGHKSVSWYQQVLGQGPQFIFQYYEKEERGRGNFPDRFSARQFPNYSSELNVNALLLGDSALYLCASSLRARQSNQPQHFGDGTRLSIL.

There are many counts of this clonotype. J is TRBJ2-7 and V is TRBV20-1, with D possibly matching TRBD2 (6 bases). Trimming removed 0 bases from V and 4 bases from J, with 16 bases in between. The CDR3 totals 15 residues. Germline values: CDR1 DFQATT, CDR2 SNEGSKA (reference sequence). CDR3: CSARDLDGSGYEQYF. In DNA form, the CDR3 reads TGCAGTGCTAGAGATCTAGACGGGAGCGGGTACGAGCAGTACTTC.

This clonotype turned up a few times. The rearrangement joins TRBV12-3 or TRBV12-4 to TRBJ2-3; D unresolved. This CDR3 has 12 amino acids. Trimming took off 6 bases at V and 6 bases at J, with 10 bases between the two ends. The CDR3 DNA reads as TGTGCCAGCAGGGGGAATGGGGATACGCAGTATTTT. Residues: CASRGNGDTQYF.

This clonotype was detected many times. V usage is TRBV3-1 and J usage is TRBJ2-7; the D is unclear. V was shortened by 3 bases and J by 0 bases, with 9 bases between the two germline ends. Germline-derived CDR1 and CDR2 are LGHDT and YNNKEL (reference sequence). The CDR3 spans 14 residues. The CDR3 region has the DNA TGTGCCAGCAGCCATGGATGGGGCTCCTACGAGCAGTACTTC. Its protein product is CASSHGWGSYEQYF.

This clonotype was detected many times. The chain couples TRBV19 to TRBJ1-1; TRBD1 agrees at 9 bases. V lost 7 bases to trimming and J lost 3 bases; unmatched junction nucleotides: 9. CDR1 and CDR2 (germline): LNHDA, SQIVND (reference sequence). The CDR3 length is 15 residues. CDR3 region: CASTMVDRGHTEAFF. The CDR3, as DNA: TGTGCCAGTACGATGGTGGACAGGGGTCACACTGAAGCTTTCTTT.